The 18 T cell receptor beta chains below come from one sample, sequenced in a study of T cell changes during pregnancy in multiple sclerosis. TCRdb's table, derived via immunoSEQ multiplex PCR, lists solely in-frame clones and lacks some. The sample shows under 75,000 clones, 90% to 95% of them seen only once. The sample in question was peripheral blood, obtained in the third trimester of pregnancy. All receptors come from a female donor in good health, enrolled as a control in a pregnancy study.

The rearrangement uses TRBV5-1 and TRBJ1-4, with 7 bases matching TRBD1. The CDR3 extends over 15 amino acids. Germline CDR1 and CDR2: SGHRS and YFSETQ. The V gene end was trimmed by 2 bases and the J gene end by 8 bases; junction bases not matched to a gene: 9. The CDR3 bases are TGCGCCAGCAGCTTCAAGGGGGCAACCGGAGAAAAACTGTTTTTT. Its translation: CASSFKGATGEKLFF.

The chain combines TRBV7-9 with TRBJ2-7, with 8 bases identical to TRBD1. CDR3 length equals 14 residues. The V gene end was trimmed by 6 bases and the J gene end by 6 bases; junction bases not matched to a gene: 10. Germline V gene lookup returns CDR1 SEHNR and CDR2 FQNEAQ (reference sequence). CDR3: CASSSKTGDFEQYF. CDR3 bases: TGTGCCAGCAGTTCGAAGACAGGGGACTTCGAGCAGTACTTC.

This chain uses TRBV5-8 with TRBJ2-3; D may be TRBD2 (6 bases). Germline lookup yields CDR1 SGHTS and CDR2 YDEGEE. This CDR3 spans 17 amino acids. The germline V and J ends were trimmed by 0 bases and 6 bases, with 20 bases remaining between them. CDR3 nucleotides: TGTGCCAGCAGCTTGGCCGAGTGGGGGGACGGATCGGATACGCAGTATTTT. Translating gives CASSLAEWGDGSDTQYF.

The chain links TRBV28 to TRBJ2-1; 8 bases fit TRBD2. The germline CDR1 and CDR2 sequences are MDHEN and SYDVKM. CDR3 size: 15 residues. The V gene end was trimmed by 7 bases and the J gene end by 8 bases; junction bases not matched to a gene: 13. The CDR3 region has the DNA TGTGCCAGCATAAGTCCCCTAGCGGGTAAAGATGAGCAGTTCTTC. Translating gives CASISPLAGKDEQFF.

The chain uses TRBV18 and TRBJ2-1; TRBD2 might be the D (5 bases). The CDR3 length is 15 residues. V was cut by 3 bases and J by 6 bases, with 15 bases left in between. Germline V gene lookup returns CDR1 KGHSH and CDR2 LQKENI. The CDR3 loop is CASSPERSTLNEQFF. CDR3 DNA sequence: TGTGCCAGCTCACCCGAGCGGTCAACCCTCAATGAGCAGTTCTTC.

The chain has TRBV7-9 and TRBJ1-1; 8 bases align to TRBD1. The J segment lost 5 bases and the V segment lost 6 bases, leaving 11 bases of the junction unmatched. CDR1 is SEHNR, CDR2 FQNEAQ, per germline (reference sequence). The CDR3 contains 15 residues. DNA of the CDR3: TGTGCCAGCAGTCCAGGACAGGGTGGTAAAACTGAAGCTTTCTTT. Amino acids: CASSPGQGGKTEAFF.

V gene TRBV4-1 combines with J gene TRBJ1-4; 8 bases fit TRBD1. Germline CDR1 reads MGHRA; CDR2 reads YSYEKL. J gave up 3 bases and V 0 bases, and 3 bases lay outside the gene matches. The CDR3 has 16 amino acids. CDR3 DNA sequence: TGCGCCAGCAGCCAAGATCACAGGGGGTCTAATGAAAAACTGTTTTTT. Its translation is CASSQDHRGSNEKLFF.

The CDR3 loop reads CASSLEEDQPQYF. CDR3 in DNA: TGTGCCAGCAGCTTAGAGGAGGATCAGCCCCAGTATTTT. The chain combines TRBV11-2 with TRBJ1-5; perhaps TRBD2 as D (5 bases). The closer fit of TRBJ2-3 to the DNA end suggests the J call may be wrong. The length of the CDR3 is 13 residues. Germline-derived CDR1 and CDR2 are SGHAT and FQNNGV.

V and J are TRBV11-2 and TRBJ1-4, with 9 bases identical to TRBD1. The germline gives CDR1 SGHAT, CDR2 FQNNGV. The junction had 17 bases not matched to a gene; V was cut back by 7 bases and J by 8 bases. This CDR3 spans 17 amino acids. The CDR3 reads CASTHPGGQGREEKLFF. CDR3 nucleotides: TGTGCCAGCACCCATCCTGGGGGACAGGGAAGAGAAGAAAAACTGTTTTTT.

V usage is TRBV5-1 and J usage is TRBJ2-1; 10 bases line up with TRBD2. The V and J ends lost 3 bases and 6 bases, in that order; junction bases with no gene match: 12. Per germline, CDR1 SGHRS and CDR2 YFSETQ. The CDR3 contains 17 residues. CDR3 in amino acids: CASSCGEAGGLINEQFF. CDR3 in DNA: TGCGCCAGCAGCTGTGGAGAAGCGGGGGGGTTGATCAATGAGCAGTTCTTC.

V gene TRBV7-2 combines with J gene TRBJ1-1; possible D gene TRBD1, 5 bases. CDR1 is SGHTA, CDR2 FQGNSA, per germline. Trimming took off 0 bases at V and 1 base at J, with 9 bases between the two ends. This CDR3 region has 15 residues. CDR3 in amino acids: CASSLALRANTEAFF. For the CDR3, the DNA is TGTGCCAGCAGCTTAGCGCTCAGGGCGAACACTGAAGCTTTCTTT. Full variable domain (remainder filled in from reference TRBV7-2 and TRBJ1-1): GAGVSQSPSNKVTEKGKDVELRCDPISGHTALYWYRQSLGQGLEFLIYFQGNSAPDKSGLPSDRFSAERTGGSVSTLTIQRTQQEDSAVYLCASSLALRANTEAFFGQGTRLTVV.

CDR3: CASREGDTGELFF. The CDR3 DNA follows: TGTGCCAGCCGAGAGGGGGACACCGGGGAGCTGTTTTTT. The chain combines TRBV7-2 with TRBJ2-2; the D gene is possibly TRBD1 (6 bases). Trimming took off 8 bases at V and 3 bases at J, with 10 bases between the two ends. CDR1 and CDR2 from the germline V gene are SGHTA and FQGNSA. The CDR3 is made up of 13 amino acids.

This chain uses TRBV27 with TRBJ1-2, with 9 positions matching TRBD1. Germline trimming cut 7 bases from V and 6 bases from J; bases unmatched to any gene: 9. Germline lookup yields CDR1 MNHEY and CDR2 SMNVEV (reference sequence). The CDR3 runs to 14 residues. CDR3 nucleotides: TGTGCCAGCACCCTACGGGGGACAGGGAATGGCTACACCTTC. Protein product: CASTLRGTGNGYTF.

The J gene is TRBJ2-5, the V gene TRBV4-3; 8 bases map to TRBD1. The CDR3 sequence is 14 residues long. CDR1 is LGHNA, CDR2 YSLEER, per germline. J gave up 0 bases and V 6 bases, and 3 bases lay outside the gene matches. The CDR3 loop is CASSRTGYQETQYF. CDR3 DNA: TGCGCCAGCAGTCGGACAGGGTACCAAGAGACCCAGTACTTC.

The rearrangement uses TRBV5-1 and TRBJ1-5, with TRBD1 identical over 11 bases. J was trimmed by 0 bases and V by 10 bases; bases with no gene match: 12. Germline lookup yields CDR1 SGHRS and CDR2 YFSETQ. The CDR3 is 17 amino acids. The CDR3 DNA sequence: TGCGCCGTCTGGGGACAGGGGGTGGAAGATAGCAATCAGCCCCAGCATTTT. Amino acid sequence: CAVWGQGVEDSNQPQHF. The complete variable domain, with remaining parts taken from reference TRBV5-1 and TRBJ1-5, reads KAGVTQTPRYLIKTRGQQVTLSCSPISGHRSVSWYQQTPGQGLQFLFEYFSETQRNKGNFPGRFSGRQFSNSRSEMNVSTLELGDSALYLCAVWGQGVEDSNQPQHFGDGTRLSIL.

This clone showed up just once. The chain couples TRBV6-5 to TRBJ2-5, with 7 bases identical to TRBD2. The CDR3 is 16 amino acids. Germline V CDR1 and CDR2: MNHEY, SVGAGI. V gave up 0 bases and J gave up 4 bases; unmatched junction bases: 8. Here the CDR3 reads CASSYSATSLRETQYF. Written as DNA, the CDR3 is TGTGCCAGCAGTTACTCAGCGACTAGCCTCCGAGAGACCCAGTACTTC.

This clone was recorded once. The rearrangement links TRBV7-2 to TRBJ2-1, with 7 bases that match TRBD1. This CDR3 contains 15 residues. From germline, CDR1 is SGHTA and CDR2 FQGNSA. The ends lost 5 bases at V and 0 bases at J; junction bases unmatched: 4. CDR3 sequence: CASSPTGVSYNEQFF. DNA for the CDR3: TGTGCCAGCAGCCCTACAGGGGTCTCCTACAATGAGCAGTTCTTC.

The rearrangement joins TRBV2 to TRBJ2-2, with 15 bases aligning to TRBD2. CDR1 and CDR2 (germline): SNHLY, FYNNEI. The V segment lost 5 bases and the J segment 2 bases; nucleotides outside the gene matches: 6. The CDR3 length is 18 residues. The CDR3 DNA reads TGTGCCAGCAGTCCTGGACTAGCGGGGGGGCCTAACACCGGGGAGCTGTTTTTT. Translation: CASSPGLAGGPNTGELFF.